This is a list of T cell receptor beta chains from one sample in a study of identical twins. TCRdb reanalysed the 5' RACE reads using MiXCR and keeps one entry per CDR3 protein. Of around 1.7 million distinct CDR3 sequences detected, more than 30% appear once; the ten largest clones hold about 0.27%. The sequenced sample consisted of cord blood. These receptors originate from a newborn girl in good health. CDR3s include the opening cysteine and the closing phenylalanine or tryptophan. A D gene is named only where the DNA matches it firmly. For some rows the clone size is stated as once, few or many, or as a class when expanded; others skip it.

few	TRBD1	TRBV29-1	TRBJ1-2	TGCAGCGGTACGACAGGGAAATCCTATGGCTACACCTTC	CSGTTGKSYGYTF
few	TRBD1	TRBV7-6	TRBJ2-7	TGTGCCAGCAGCCCTGGGGGGACAGGGGGCTACGAGCAGTACTTC	CASSPGGTGGYEQYF
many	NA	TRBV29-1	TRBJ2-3	TGCAGCGTTAGAGCTAGCGGCACAGATACGCAGTATTTT	CSVRASGTDTQYF
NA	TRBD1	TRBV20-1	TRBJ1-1	TGCAGTGCTAGAGATTTCATACGGGACAGGGGAAGGAGGGTAGGAGCTTTCTTT	CSARDFIRDRGRRVGAFF
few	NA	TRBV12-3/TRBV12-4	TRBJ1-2	TGTGCCAGCAGTTTAGGGGGCGCAGGCTATGGCTACACCTTC	CASSLGGAGYGYTF
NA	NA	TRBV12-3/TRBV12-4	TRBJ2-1	TGTGCCAGCAGTTTATATTATCAAAGGGGAGGCAATGAGCAGTTCTTC	CASSLYYQRGGNEQFF
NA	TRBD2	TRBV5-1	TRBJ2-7	TGCGCCAGCAGCTTCATATTTAGCGGGGTGGGCCAACGGAACGAGCAGTACTTC	CASSFIFSGVGQRNEQYF
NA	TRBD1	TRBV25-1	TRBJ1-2	TGTGCCAGCAGGGATACCGGGACAGGGGACGGCTACACCTTC	CASRDTGTGDGYTF
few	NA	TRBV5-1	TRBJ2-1	TGCGCCAGCAGCTTGGACAACCCCTCCTACAATGAGCAGTTCTTC	CASSLDNPSYNEQFF
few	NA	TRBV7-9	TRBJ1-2	TGTGCCAGCAGCATCCCTGCGGGGGGATTAAACTATGGCTACACCTTC	CASSIPAGGLNYGYTF
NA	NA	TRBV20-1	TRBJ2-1	TGCAGTGCTACCCCGGGACCTATAGTAAATGAGCAGTTCTTC	CSATPGPIVNEQFF
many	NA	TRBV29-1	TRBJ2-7	TGCAGCGTTATAGGGAGGGGGAAGTACGAGCAGTACTTC	CSVIGRGKYEQYF
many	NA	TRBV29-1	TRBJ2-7	TGCAGCGTTGGGGCAGGGTCCTACGAGCAGTACTTC	CSVGAGSYEQYF
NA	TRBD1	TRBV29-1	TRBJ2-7	TGCAGCGTTGCTTACCGGACAGGGATTTTCTACGAGCAGTACTTC	CSVAYRTGIFYEQYF
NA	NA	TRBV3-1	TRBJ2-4	TGTGGCAGCAGCCGCACGCCCGGACGGAAAAACATTCAGTACTTC	CGSSRTPGRKNIQYF
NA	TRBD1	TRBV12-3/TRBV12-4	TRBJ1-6	TGTGCCAGCAGTTTATTTCAGGGGGCTAATTCACCCCTCCACTTT	CASSLFQGANSPLHF
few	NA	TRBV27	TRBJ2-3	TGTGCCAGCAGTTTTTATGCCGGGCAGGGAGATACGCAGTATTTT	CASSFYAGQGDTQYF
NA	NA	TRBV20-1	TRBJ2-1	TGCAGTGCTATTGCCCCAGCCCAAGAGACCCAGTTCTTC	CSAIAPAQETQFF
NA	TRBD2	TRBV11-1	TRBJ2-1	TGTGCCAGCAGAAAGATTAGCGGGATCTCCTACAATGAGCAGTTCTTC	CASRKISGISYNEQFF
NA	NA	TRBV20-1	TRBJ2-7	TGCAGTGCTAGGACTGACAAGTACGAGCAGTACTTC	CSARTDKYEQYF
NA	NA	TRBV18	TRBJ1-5	TGTGCCAGCTCACGACAGTTTAGCAATCAGCCCCAGCATTTT	CASSRQFSNQPQHF
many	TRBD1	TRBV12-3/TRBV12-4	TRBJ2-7	TGTGCCAGCAGGGTAACGGGACAGTACGAGCAGTACTTC	CASRVTGQYEQYF
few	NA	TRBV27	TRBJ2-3	TGTGCCAGCAGTTTCCAGGGAGGTCATACGCAGTATTTT	CASSFQGGHTQYF
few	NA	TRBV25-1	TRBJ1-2	TGTGCCAGCAGTGAAGGGTCGGGGTATGGCTACACCTTC	CASSEGSGYGYTF
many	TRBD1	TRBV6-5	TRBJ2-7	TGTGCCAGCAGTTACGGACAGGGGCGCTACGAGCAGTACTTC	CASSYGQGRYEQYF